This T cell receptor beta chain derives from a study of blood T cell repertoires in COVID-19. The overall study: Sample material is recorded as cDNA or gDNA derived from T cells, B-cell-depleted T cells, or PBMCs.

Seattle participants joined during active infection and were tracked over time. The CDR3 length is 15 residues. V gave up 1 base and J gave up 5 bases; unmatched junction bases: 2. Per germline, CDR1 LGHDT and CDR2 YNNKEL (reference sequence). In the original processing: Quantification of nucleated cells was approximated via reference gene primer amplification. Profiled with immunoSEQ multiplex PCR; TCRdb holds only in-frame clones, not every one. The D gene and trimming were derived from the DNA, and the V and J assignments and clone size from that table. In the table there are about 300,000 clones, nearly 90% of which are singletons.

V gene TRBV3-1 (or the pseudogene TRBV3-2) combines with J gene TRBJ2-7, with TRBD2 matching 13 bases. The specimen sequenced was peripheral blood. This sequence was found in a woman in her twenties or thirties with COVID-19, enrolled during active disease. Here the CDR3 DNA reads TGTGCCAGCAGCCAAGCCGGGACTAGCGGGAACGAGCAGTACGTC. Translated, it gives CASSQAGTSGNEQYV.